A selection of T cell receptor beta chains follows, all from one sample in a study of T cells in Graves' hyperthyroidism and ophthalmopathy. MiXCR, run by TCRdb on the multiplex PCR reads, gives a single entry per CDR3 protein. The table has around 250,000 distinct CDR3 sequences, more than 12% seen once. Sequences were obtained from blood. These receptors were taken from a woman aged 40 to 49 with Graves' hyperthyroidism that later progressed to Graves' ophthalmopathy. CDR3s include the opening cysteine and the closing phenylalanine or tryptophan. A D gene is named only where the DNA matches it firmly. Clone size is not always given. Where it is, it says once, few, many or a class for expanded clones.

D: .; V: TRBV9; J: TRBJ1-6; size: many; DNA: TGTGCCAGCAGCGTAGGAGAGCCGGGGAATTCACCCCTCCACTTT; CDR3: CASSVGEPGNSPLHF
D: .; V: TRBV4-1; J: TRBJ2-5; size: many; DNA: TGCGCCAGCAGCCAAGAGGGGGGGCGAGAGACCCAGTACTTC; CDR3: CASSQEGGRETQYF
D: .; V: TRBV5-5; J: TRBJ2-5; size: many; DNA: TGTGCCAGCAGCTCACTAATGGGACTCTTAGGGGAGACCCAGTACTTC; CDR3: CASSSLMGLLGETQYF
D: TRBD2; V: TRBV4-1; J: TRBJ2-4; size: .; DNA: TGCGCCAGCAGCCAAGATTCCCTAGCGGCCACCTCACGGGGGAACATTCAGTACTTC; CDR3: CASSQDSLAATSRGNIQYF
D: TRBD1; V: TRBV5-6; J: TRBJ2-7; size: .; DNA: TGTGCCAGCAGCTTACCCGACAGGGCCTACGAGCAGTACTTC; CDR3: CASSLPDRAYEQYF
D: .; V: TRBV12-5; J: TRBJ1-1; size: many; DNA: TGTGCTAGTGGTTTGACCTACACTTGGGAGATGACCACTGAAGCTTTCTTT; CDR3: CASGLTYTWEMTTEAFF
D: .; V: TRBV28; J: TRBJ2-1; size: many; DNA: TGTGCCAGCAGGGAGGGGTCCTACAATGAGCAGTTCTTC; CDR3: CASREGSYNEQFF
D: TRBD1; V: TRBV28; J: TRBJ1-2; size: many; DNA: TGTGCCAGCACCGGACAGGGGGCGCCTGGCTACACCTTC; CDR3: CASTGQGAPGYTF
D: TRBD1; V: TRBV12-3/TRBV12-4; J: TRBJ1-5; size: many; DNA: TGTGCCAGCAGCCGTGGGACAGGGGCGATCAATCAGCCCCAGCATTTT; CDR3: CASSRGTGAINQPQHF
D: .; V: TRBV6-1; J: TRBJ1-1; size: many; DNA: TGTGCCAGCAAGTTCCCCTACACTGAAGCTTTCTTT; CDR3: CASKFPYTEAFF
D: .; V: TRBV3-1; J: TRBJ1-6; size: .; DNA: TGTGCCAGCAGCCAAGTAAATTCACCCTTCCACTTT; CDR3: CASSQVNSPFHF
D: .; V: TRBV28; J: TRBJ2-1; size: many; DNA: TGTGCCAGCAGATTTGGGACAAGACTAACCTACAATGAGCAGTTCTTC; CDR3: CASRFGTRLTYNEQFF
D: TRBD1; V: TRBV5-8; J: TRBJ2-5; size: many; DNA: TGTGCCAGCAGCCCGACAGGGGTCCAAGAGACCCAGTACTTC; CDR3: CASSPTGVQETQYF
D: .; V: TRBV20-1; J: TRBJ2-3; size: many; DNA: TGCAGTGCTAAAGAATCTAGCGTTGGTACAGATACGCAGTATTTT; CDR3: CSAKESSVGTDTQYF
D: .; V: TRBV7-8; J: TRBJ2-2; size: many; DNA: TGTGCCAGCAGCCCGTCAACGAACACCGGGGAGCTGTTTTTT; CDR3: CASSPSTNTGELFF
D: .; V: TRBV6-5; J: TRBJ1-1; size: few; DNA: TGTGCCAGCAGTTACCCCGGACTCGGCCAAGCTTTCTTT; CDR3: CASSYPGLGQAFF
D: .; V: TRBV18; J: TRBJ1-5; size: many; DNA: TGTGCCAGCTCACCTACGCTTGATCAGCCCCAGCATTTT; CDR3: CASSPTLDQPQHF
D: TRBD1; V: TRBV27; J: TRBJ1-2; size: many; DNA: TGTGCCAGCAGTTTAGGGGGGACAGGGATGAACTATGGCTACACCTTC; CDR3: CASSLGGTGMNYGYTF
D: TRBD1; V: TRBV5-6; J: TRBJ2-1; size: .; DNA: TGTGCCAGCAGCTTGGAGGGGGCGAATGAGCAGTTCTTC; CDR3: CASSLEGANEQFF
D: .; V: TRBV7-3; J: TRBJ2-6; size: many; DNA: TGTGCCAGCAGCCCTATCGGGGGGCCTGGGGCCAACGTCCTGACTTTC; CDR3: CASSPIGGPGANVLTF
D: TRBD2; V: TRBV14; J: TRBJ2-1; size: many; DNA: TGTGCCAGCAGCCGACCCACCCCCCGGGGCGGGGGACTTTGTGTGAATGAGCAGTTCTTC; CDR3: CASSRPTPRGGGLCVNEQFF
D: .; V: TRBV27; J: TRBJ1-4; size: many; DNA: TGTGCCAGCAGCACCCGGGAGTTAACTAATGAAAAACTGTTTTTT; CDR3: CASSTRELTNEKLFF
D: .; V: TRBV20-1; J: TRBJ2-1; size: few; DNA: TGCAGTTCTTTACCGAAGGGCCCTCGGGGTGAGCAGTTCTTC; CDR3: CSSLPKGPRGEQFF
D: .; V: TRBV2; J: TRBJ1-2; size: many; DNA: TGTGCCAGCAGTGAAACCTCCGTACCGTCTCACACCTTC; CDR3: CASSETSVPSHTF
D: .; V: TRBV7-3; J: TRBJ1-1; size: .; DNA: TGTGCCAGCAGCTTAGATTCGGGGGGGGCAACTTTCTTT; CDR3: CASSLDSGGATFF
D: .; V: TRBV5-1; J: TRBJ2-3; size: many; DNA: TGCGCCAGCAGCTTGGCCGAAACCTCCCCGCAGTATTTT; CDR3: CASSLAETSPQYF
D: .; V: TRBV28; J: TRBJ2-3; size: .; DNA: TGTGCCAGCAGTTTGGGGTCAGGGGCAGATACGCAGTATTTT; CDR3: CASSLGSGADTQYF
D: .; V: TRBV6-8; J: TRBJ2-5; size: many; DNA: TGTGCCAGCAGTCAAAGCGGTCCCCAGGAGACCCAGTACTTC; CDR3: CASSQSGPQETQYF
D: .; V: TRBV15; J: TRBJ1-5; size: many; DNA: TGTGCCACCAGCAGAGATCCCGGGCGCAATCAGCCCCAGCATTTT; CDR3: CATSRDPGRNQPQHF
D: .; V: TRBV5-1; J: TRBJ1-3; size: few; DNA: TGCGCCAGCAGCTTTTTGGGGGCGCTCGCTGGAAACACCATATATTTT; CDR3: CASSFLGALAGNTIYF
D: .; V: TRBV28; J: TRBJ2-7; size: many; DNA: TGTGCCACCGGACTGACAAGCTCCTACGAGCAGTACTTC; CDR3: CATGLTSSYEQYF
D: TRBD2; V: TRBV28; J: TRBJ2-6; size: many; DNA: TGTGCCAGCAGTCCGTTTAGCGGGTCTGGGGCCAACGTCCTGACTTTC; CDR3: CASSPFSGSGANVLTF
D: TRBD1; V: TRBV12-3/TRBV12-4; J: TRBJ1-5; size: many; DNA: TGTGCCAGCAGTTTGGGACAGGGTCAGCCCCAGCATTTT; CDR3: CASSLGQGQPQHF
D: .; V: TRBV20-1; J: TRBJ2-7; size: .; DNA: TGCAGTGCTAGAGAGGGACTTTCACTCGAGCAGTACTTC; CDR3: CSAREGLSLEQYF
D: .; V: TRBV20-1; J: TRBJ1-1; size: many; DNA: TGCAGTGCTAGAGATGGGGGGGTCAACACTGAAGCTTTCTTT; CDR3: CSARDGGVNTEAFF
D: TRBD1; V: TRBV7-9; J: TRBJ1-4; size: many; DNA: TGTGCCAGCAGCTCCTACAACAGGGGCGCTAATGAAAAACTGTTTTTT; CDR3: CASSSYNRGANEKLFF
D: TRBD2; V: TRBV19; J: TRBJ2-1; size: many; DNA: TGTGCCAGTAGTGCTCACTCCGGGACTAGCGGGAGTTGGAATGAGCAGTTCTTC; CDR3: CASSAHSGTSGSWNEQFF
D: .; V: TRBV5-1; J: TRBJ2-6; size: few; DNA: TGCGCCAGCAGCCAAACCTCTGGGGCCAACGTCCTGACTTTC; CDR3: CASSQTSGANVLTF
D: TRBD2; V: TRBV12-3/TRBV12-4; J: TRBJ2-1; size: many; DNA: TGTTCGACTAGCGGTTTCAATGAGCAGTTCTTC; CDR3: CSTSGFNEQFF
D: .; V: TRBV24-1; J: TRBJ1-5; size: many; DNA: TGTGCCACCAGTGATTTCGACAGCGCCTTCAATCAGCCCCAGCATTTT; CDR3: CATSDFDSAFNQPQHF
D: .; V: TRBV4-1; J: TRBJ1-4; size: many; DNA: TGCGCCAGCAGCCCGATGGGAGCAAACTGGGTAAAACTGTTTTTT; CDR3: CASSPMGANWVKLFF
D: .; V: TRBV6-9; J: TRBJ2-7; size: .; DNA: TGTGCCAGCAGTTATTCCCTGGGGGGTGCCTACGAGCAGTACTTC; CDR3: CASSYSLGGAYEQYF
D: .; V: TRBV28; J: TRBJ1-1; size: many; DNA: TGTGCCAGCAGTTTAACGCTCCTGCGGGTGAACACTGAAGCTTTCTTT; CDR3: CASSLTLLRVNTEAFF
D: TRBD2; V: TRBV3-1; J: TRBJ2-2; size: .; DNA: TGTGCCAGCAGCCAAGAAGCGCGGACTAGCGGGAGGGCCCACACCGGGGAGCTGTTTTTT; CDR3: CASSQEARTSGRAHTGELFF
D: TRBD1; V: TRBV5-1; J: TRBJ1-1; size: many; DNA: TGCGCCAGCAGCTATTACGGGACAGGGGTCATGAACACTGAAGCTTTCTTT; CDR3: CASSYYGTGVMNTEAFF
D: TRBD1; V: TRBV19; J: TRBJ1-6; size: many; DNA: TGTGCCAGTAGAGGGACAGGGAATTCACCCCTCCACTTT; CDR3: CASRGTGNSPLHF
D: TRBD2; V: TRBV2; J: TRBJ2-1; size: .; DNA: TGCGCCAGCAGTGAAAGACTAGCGGCCATTAGTGAGCAGTTCTTC; CDR3: CASSERLAAISEQFF